These T cell receptor beta chains were read from a single sample in a study of Graves' ophthalmopathy and Graves' hyperthyroidism. TCRdb fed the multiplex PCR reads into MiXCR, producing one record per CDR3 protein. The table has 300,000 to 400,000 distinct CDR3 sequences, about a sixth seen once; the top ten hold roughly 12%. The specimen was peripheral blood. The source of these receptors is an adult man with Graves' ophthalmopathy. Both conserved end residues are part of each CDR3. A D gene is named only where the DNA matches it firmly. The size entry is marked missing in some rows and otherwise reads once, few, many or a size class.

v_gene,abundance,d_gene,j_gene,CDR3nt,CDR3aa
TRBV28,-,TRBD2,TRBJ2-7,TGTGCCAGCAGTTCCGCTAGCGGACGACAAAGAGAGCAGTACTTC,CASSSASGRQREQYF
TRBV5-1,many,TRBD2,TRBJ2-2,TGCGCCAGCAGCTTGCGGACTAGCGGGAGGGCCACCGGGGAGCTGTTTTTT,CASSLRTSGRATGELFF
TRBV12-3/TRBV12-4,many,TRBD2,TRBJ2-7,TGTGCCAGCAGTACGTACGGGACTAGCGGGGGCAAAACCTACGAGCAGTACTTC,CASSTYGTSGGKTYEQYF
TRBV5-1,many,-,TRBJ1-1,TGCGCCAGCAGCTTGCCCGACCCAGGCACTGAAGCTTTCTTT,CASSLPDPGTEAFF
TRBV6-5,many,-,TRBJ1-5,TGTGCCAGCAGTTACGGGGGGGTGGGTCAGCCCCAGCATTTT,CASSYGGVGQPQHF
TRBV19,many,-,TRBJ1-5,TGTGCCAGTGGCCATCAGCCCCAGCATTTT,CASGHQPQHF
TRBV5-1,many,TRBD1,TRBJ1-2,TGCGCCAGCAGCACGGGACAGGGGAATGGCTACACCTTC,CASSTGQGNGYTF
TRBV5-1,many,TRBD1,TRBJ1-2,TGCGCCAGCAGCTTGCAGGGGGAAATCTATGGCTACACCTTC,CASSLQGEIYGYTF
TRBV7-9,many,-,TRBJ2-5,TGTGCCAGCAGCTTAGCGGTCGGCCACCAAGAGACCCAGTACTTC,CASSLAVGHQETQYF
TRBV10-3,many,TRBD1,TRBJ2-7,TGTGCCACCTTCGGGGACAGGGTCTACGAGCAGTACTTC,CATFGDRVYEQYF
TRBV6-1,many,-,TRBJ1-3,TGTGCCAGCAGCCTACAGGGCGGCGGAAACACCATATATTTT,CASSLQGGGNTIYF
TRBV7-2,many,TRBD1,TRBJ2-4,TGTGCCAGCAGCTCAGGGACAGGGGAAAGCATTCAGTACTTC,CASSSGTGESIQYF
TRBV28,many,-,TRBJ1-1,TGTGCCAGCTTCGGGCAGGGTGGGGGAGACACTGAAGCTTTCTTT,CASFGQGGGDTEAFF
TRBV11-1,many,-,TRBJ2-7,TGTGCCAGCAGCTTAGGAAAGGACACTGGCTACGAGCAGTACTTC,CASSLGKDTGYEQYF
TRBV28,many,TRBD1,TRBJ1-1,TGTGCCAGCAGTTCTCCCTCGGACAGGGGGAAGCCTGAAGCTTTCTTT,CASSSPSDRGKPEAFF
TRBV6-1,many,-,TRBJ1-5,TGTGCCAGCAGTGAGGAGTATAGCAATCAGCCCCAGCATTTT,CASSEEYSNQPQHF
TRBV5-1,many,-,TRBJ1-1,TGCGCCAGCAGACCCGCGACGGCCAACACTGAAGCTTTCTTT,CASRPATANTEAFF
TRBV29-1,many,-,TRBJ1-1,TGCAGCGTACCTGGACTGGGGAACACTGAAGCTTTCTTT,CSVPGLGNTEAFF
TRBV5-6,-,TRBD2,TRBJ2-2,TGTGCCAGCAGTCCTGGCGGGAGCTACACCGGGGAGCTGTTTTTT,CASSPGGSYTGELFF
TRBV29-1,many,-,TRBJ1-1,TGCAGCGTTGAATTGTCTGGCGACCAAGCTTTCTTT,CSVELSGDQAFF
TRBV5-1,many,-,TRBJ1-6,TGCGCCAGCAGCATTACAGGGTCGACGGATTCACCCCTCCACTTT,CASSITGSTDSPLHF
TRBV6-5,many,-,TRBJ1-2,TGTGCCAGCAGTTTAGGTGGCAGGACATCAGTGTATGGCTACACCTTC,CASSLGGRTSVYGYTF
TRBV6-1,many,-,TRBJ1-2,TGTGCCAGCAGGCACACCACAGGGCACTATGGCTACACCTTC,CASRHTTGHYGYTF
TRBV6-5,many,-,TRBJ2-5,TGTGCCAGCAGTAGGACGGACCAAGAGACCCAGTACTTC,CASSRTDQETQYF
TRBV12-3/TRBV12-4,many,-,TRBJ1-5,TGTGCCAGCAGTTTAGGGGGGGGTAGCAATCAGCCCCAGCATTTT,CASSLGGGSNQPQHF
TRBV6-5,many,TRBD1,TRBJ1-3,TGTGCCAGCAGTTACTTCTCTCCGGGACAGGAACCACTAGACGGAAACACCATATATTTT,CASSYFSPGQEPLDGNTIYF
TRBV6-2/TRBV6-3,many,-,TRBJ1-1,TGTGCCAGCAGTTACTCAAGTTTGGAGGGAGTGAACACTGAAGCTTTCTTT,CASSYSSLEGVNTEAFF
TRBV27,many,-,TRBJ1-5,TGTGCCAGCAGTTTATCTAGATATAGCAATCAGCCCCAGCATTTT,CASSLSRYSNQPQHF
TRBV11-2,many,-,TRBJ1-2,TGTGCCAGCAGCACAGATCTACGTGACGGATACGTCTATGGCTACACCTTC,CASSTDLRDGYVYGYTF
TRBV4-1,many,TRBD2,TRBJ2-7,TGCGCCAGCAGCCAAGTAGCGGGCCCCTACGAGCAGTACTTC,CASSQVAGPYEQYF
TRBV12-3/TRBV12-4,many,-,TRBJ1-2,TGTGCCAGCAGTTTAAATCCCCGAACCGGGGGGTCGGGAAACTATGGCTACACCTTC,CASSLNPRTGGSGNYGYTF
TRBV30,many,-,TRBJ1-5,TGTGCCTGGGCCCCCCGCGGGCAGCCCCAGCATTTT,CAWAPRGQPQHF
TRBV19,many,-,TRBJ2-7,TGTGCCAGTAGTAGCGTGGGCTTCGAGCAGTACTTC,CASSSVGFEQYF
TRBV6-2/TRBV6-3,many,-,TRBJ2-5,TGTGCCAGCAGTTACACCGACGGGACCCAGTACTTC,CASSYTDGTQYF
TRBV4-2,-,-,TRBJ2-5,TGTGCCAGCAGCCAGCCCTCGGAGACCCAGTACTTC,CASSQPSETQYF
TRBV29-1,many,TRBD1,TRBJ2-5,TGCAGCGTTGGACAGGGGATGAGGGAGACCCAGTACTTC,CSVGQGMRETQYF
TRBV6-5,many,-,TRBJ2-7,TGTGCCAGCAGTTATGGTGACAGGATCGGCAACGAGCAGTACTTT,CASSYGDRIGNEQYF
TRBV11-2,-,-,TRBJ1-1,TGTGCCAGTACCTCTCTGGCGCGGGGTTCGCACACTGAAGCTTTCTTT,CASTSLARGSHTEAFF
TRBV11-2,-,TRBD2,TRBJ2-2,TGTGCCAGCAGCTTAGGCATCAAGCTAGCGGGAGGGCCCGGCGGGGAGCTGTTTTTT,CASSLGIKLAGGPGGELFF
TRBV15,many,-,TRBJ1-2,TGTGCCACCAGCAGAGATTCAATTGGGACAAGTAACTATGGCTACACCTTC,CATSRDSIGTSNYGYTF
TRBV6-2/TRBV6-3,once,TRBD2,TRBJ2-7,TGTGCCAGCAGTTACTTTCTAGCGGGGAACGAGCAGTACTTC,CASSYFLAGNEQYF
TRBV6-1,many,TRBD1,TRBJ1-1,TGTGCCAGCAGGACCGGGACAGCGGGCACTGAAGCTTTCTTT,CASRTGTAGTEAFF
TRBV6-5,many,TRBD2,TRBJ2-5,TGTGCCAGCAGAACGGGGAGGGGACTCAGGAACCAAGAGACCCAGTACTTC,CASRTGRGLRNQETQYF
TRBV9,many,TRBD1,TRBJ2-7,TGTGCCAGCAGCGGGCGGACAGGGTCCTACGAGCAGTACTTC,CASSGRTGSYEQYF
TRBV6-2/TRBV6-3,many,-,TRBJ2-2,TGTGCCACAGGGGGGATCCGCGGGAGATCCGGGGAGCTGTTTTTT,CATGGIRGRSGELFF
TRBV6-5,many,-,TRBJ1-2,TGTGCCAGCAGAGGCGGGACGGCGGGTTATAACACCTTC,CASRGGTAGYNTF
TRBV20-1,few,-,TRBJ1-1,TGCAGTCCCGGGCAGGGTAACACTGAAGCTTTCTTT,CSPGQGNTEAFF
TRBV2,many,-,TRBJ2-1,TGTGCCAGCAGCGCCGAGGGCTGGGTGCAGTTCTTC,CASSAEGWVQFF
TRBV2,-,TRBD1,TRBJ1-1,TGTGCCAGCGGCAGGGACAGGGGGAACACTGAAGCTTTCTTT,CASGRDRGNTEAFF
TRBV28,many,-,TRBJ2-7,TGTGCCAGCAGTTTACTTAACTCCTACGAGCAGTACTTC,CASSLLNSYEQYF
TRBV7-3,many,-,TRBJ2-2,TGTGCCAGCAGCTTATACTCCGCGGCGAACACCGGGGAGCTGTTTTTT,CASSLYSAANTGELFF
TRBV29-1,many,TRBD1,TRBJ1-2,TGCAGCGAGCAAGGGACAGGGGTTGGTGGCTACACCTTC,CSEQGTGVGGYTF
TRBV7-2,many,-,TRBJ1-2,TGTGCCAGCAGCTTAGCACTGTATGGTGGCTACACCTTC,CASSLALYGGYTF
TRBV19,-,-,TRBJ1-2,TGTGCCAGTAGTATCACTGGCTATGGCTACACCTTC,CASSITGYGYTF
TRBV24-1,many,-,TRBJ2-2,TGTGCCACCAGTGATGCGGGGGCGAGGACCGGGGAGCTGTTTTTT,CATSDAGARTGELFF
TRBV18,many,-,TRBJ1-2,TGTGCCAGCTCAGACAACCTCTACGGCTACACCTTC,CASSDNLYGYTF
TRBV7-2,many,TRBD1,TRBJ2-4,TGTGCCAGCAGCCTACAGGGGGCTGGTGACATTCAGTACTTC,CASSLQGAGDIQYF
TRBV2,many,-,TRBJ2-7,TGTGCCAGCAGTGCGGGCCAAACCTCCTACGAGCAGTACTTC,CASSAGQTSYEQYF
TRBV9,many,-,TRBJ1-6,TGTGCCAGCAGCGTAGGGGATTTGGCACCCCTCCACTTT,CASSVGDLAPLHF